These 7 T cell receptor beta chains originate from one sample sequenced in a study of CD8 T cells in Susac syndrome. When the RNA was reverse transcribed, random hexamers were used with an input of about 0.5 to 1 ug. TCRdb used MiXCR to reprocess the immunoSEQ multiplex PCR reads, holding one entry per CDR3 protein. The data contain fewer than 350,000 distinct CDR3 sequences, almost 85% of them singletons. Sequencing was done on a sample of CD8+ T cells from PBMCs. The receptors shown here come from a human donor with multiple sclerosis.

The V gene is TRBV5-4, the J gene TRBJ2-3; possibly TRBD2 for D (6 bases). Trimming removed 4 bases at V and 6 bases at J, with 15 bases between. CDR1 is SGHNT and CDR2 is YYREEE in the germline V gene (reference sequence). The CDR3 runs to 14 residues. CDR3 DNA sequence: TGTGCCAGCAGCGGAGGGCTGGAACAGGATACGCAGTATTTT. Translating it yields CASSGGLEQDTQYF.

This clonotype appeared a single time. The chain has TRBV4-3 and TRBJ1-1; D is unclear. The CDR3 totals 12 residues. V gave up 0 bases and J gave up 10 bases, with 9 bases separating them. Germline loops: CDR1 LGHNA, CDR2 YSLEER. CDR3 in amino acids: CASSQDAEGAFF. Here the CDR3 DNA reads TGCGCCAGCAGCCAAGATGCGGAGGGAGCTTTCTTT.

This clonotype was observed a few times. This chain links TRBV6-1 with TRBJ1-5; the D gene is possibly TRBD1 (6 bases). Between the trimmed V and J ends, which lost 5 bases and 0 bases, there was a span of 11 bases. CDR1 is MNHNS and CDR2 is SASEGT in the germline V gene. The CDR3 contains 15 residues. CDR3 region: CASSLRTDSNQPQHF. The CDR3 DNA reads TGTGCCAGCAGTCTCCGGACAGATAGCAATCAGCCCCAGCATTTT.

The chain carries TRBV27 and TRBJ2-7; 9 nucleotides align to TRBD2. There are 15 residues in the CDR3. V shed 3 bases, J shed 3 bases, and the junction held 6 bases outside the gene matches. Per the germline V gene, CDR1 is MNHEY and CDR2 is SMNVEV (reference sequence). The CDR3: CASSFLAGGVYEQYF. The CDR3 DNA reads as TGTGCCAGCAGTTTTTTGGCGGGAGGGGTCTACGAGCAGTACTTC.

The rearrangement links TRBV28 to TRBJ2-7, with D hard to call. The CDR3 has 11 residues. CDR1 and CDR2 (germline): MDHEN, SYDVKM. V was clipped by 5 bases and J by 3 bases, with 5 bases between them. CDR3 residues: CASSQYYEQYF. The CDR3 DNA reads as TGTGCCAGCAGTCAGTACTACGAGCAGTACTTC.

The chain recombines TRBV28 with TRBJ2-1, with D tentatively TRBD2 (7 bases). The CDR3 runs 16 residues. The ends were cut back, 6 bases at V and 8 bases at J, with 23 bases in the middle. Per the germline V gene, CDR1 is MDHEN and CDR2 is SYDVKM. CDR3 bases: TGTGCCAGCAGCCTGGGGGCGGGAGCTTTGTTTGATGAGCAGTTCTTC. It specifies CASSLGAGALFDEQFF.

V usage is TRBV15 and J usage is TRBJ2-3, with D maybe TRBD1 (6 bases). The CDR3 is 13 amino acids. Germline values: CDR1 LNHNV, CDR2 YYDKDF (reference sequence). Trimming stripped 6 bases from V and 4 bases from J, with 11 bases between. The CDR3 DNA reads TGTGCCACCAGTCCCCGACAGGCAGATACGCAGTATTTT. This sequence encodes CATSPRQADTQYF.